What follows is one T cell receptor (beta chain) and its context. Its matching antigen is unknown. The CDR3 sequence is 14 residues long. Germline assignment: CDR1 SNHLY and CDR2 FYNNEI. The V and J ends lost 5 bases and 6 bases respectively, with 13 bases between them. These data belong to a study of cytomegalovirus exposure and HLA in healthy donors. As for the study in general: There were around 100 million unique TCR beta sequences, drawn from 150 million to 200 million T cells, in an earlier analysis.

Primers for the PCR totalled 60 Vbeta and 13 Jbeta. Clones were read by immunoSEQ multiplex PCR, and TCRdb kept only the in-frame ones, dropping some. Among tens of thousands of clones listed, roughly 80% were seen once. Notes on the study in general: A few chains linked to CMV were shown in vitro to be specific for CMV antigens. In a later analysis, TCR beta V- and J-gene trimming was associated with a missense DCLRE1C variant.

This TCR was sampled from a man aged 50 to 60 in good health and CMV-seropositive. V gene TRBV2 combines with J gene TRBJ2-2; a weak D match, TRBD2 (5 bases). Input material: PBMCs. The CDR3 sequence: CASSTESGAGELFF. In nucleotides, the CDR3 is TGTGCCAGCAGTACGGAGAGCGGCGCCGGGGAGCTGTTTTTT.